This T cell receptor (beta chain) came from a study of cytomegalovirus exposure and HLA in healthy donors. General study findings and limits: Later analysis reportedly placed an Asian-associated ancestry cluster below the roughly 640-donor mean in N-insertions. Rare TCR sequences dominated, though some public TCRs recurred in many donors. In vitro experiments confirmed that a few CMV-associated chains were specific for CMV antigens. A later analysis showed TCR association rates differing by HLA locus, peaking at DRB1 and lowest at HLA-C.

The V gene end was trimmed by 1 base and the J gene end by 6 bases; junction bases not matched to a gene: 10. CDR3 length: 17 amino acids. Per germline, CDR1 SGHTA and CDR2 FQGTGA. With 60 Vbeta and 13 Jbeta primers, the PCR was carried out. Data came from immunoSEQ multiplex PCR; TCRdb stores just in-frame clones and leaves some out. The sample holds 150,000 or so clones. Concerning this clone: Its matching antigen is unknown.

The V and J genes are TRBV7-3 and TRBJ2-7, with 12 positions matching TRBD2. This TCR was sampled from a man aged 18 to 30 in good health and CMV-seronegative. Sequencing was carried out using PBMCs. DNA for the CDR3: TGTGCCAGCAGCTTAAGACTAGCGGGAGAATCCCCACGCGAGCAGTACTTC. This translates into CASSLRLAGESPREQYF.